This T cell receptor beta chain was identified during a study of blood T cell repertoires in COVID-19. Overall study context: Samples of COVID-19 (acute and convalescent) were obtained from the United States, Italy and Spain. PBMCs, B-cell-depleted T cells, or T cells were the source of the cDNA or gDNA that made up the material.

In the authors' methods: Cell counts per sample came from amplifying reference gene primers. TCRdb's copy holds only in-frame clones and misses some; the assay was immunoSEQ multiplex PCR. V and J calls and clone size are copied from that table; D and trimming were computed from the DNA. The table records tens of thousands of clones, roughly 88% of them present only once. The sequence came from a human donor in a cohort sampled during active COVID-19. The donor label of this sample is uncertain. Sequenced: peripheral blood.

The chain's CDR3 is CASREQGNSPLHF. Here the CDR3 DNA reads TGCGCCAGCCGGGAACAAGGAAATTCACCCCTCCACTTT. The genes are TRBV10-2 and TRBJ1-6; D remains ambiguous. Germline V gives CDR1 WSHSY, CDR2 SAAADI. The CDR3 is made up of 13 amino acids. Trimming left V 8 bases short and J 7 bases short, with 12 bases between.